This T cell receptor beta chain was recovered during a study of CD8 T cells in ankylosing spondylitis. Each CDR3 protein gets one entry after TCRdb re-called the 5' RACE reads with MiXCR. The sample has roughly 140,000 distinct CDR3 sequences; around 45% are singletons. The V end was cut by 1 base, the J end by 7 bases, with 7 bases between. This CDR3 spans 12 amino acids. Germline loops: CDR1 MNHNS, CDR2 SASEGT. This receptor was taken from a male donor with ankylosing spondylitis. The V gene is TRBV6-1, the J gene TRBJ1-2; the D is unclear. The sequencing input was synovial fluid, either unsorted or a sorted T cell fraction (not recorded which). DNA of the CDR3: TGTGCCAGCAGTGAAGAAACGTTTGGCTACACCTTC. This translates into CASSEETFGYTF.